This T cell receptor beta chain was profiled in a study of cytomegalovirus exposure and HLA in healthy donors listed by TCRdb under 2017. Background on the whole study: The roughly 650 repertoires of the first cohort and the 95 to 150 validation repertoires were produced on the same platform, according to a later analysis. The study aimed to test whether cataloging public T cell receptors could reveal signatures of past pathogen exposure. The study combined high-throughput TCR immunosequencing, statistical association of individual TCRs with disease status, and machine learning to predict cytomegalovirus infection status. Along with the approximately 650-subject first cohort, a separate validation cohort of more than 90 different subjects was used. Study-wide conclusions, independent of this receptor: In a later analysis, TCRs clustered in the first cohort were found to also tend to co-occur in the 110 or so validation repertoires, with roughly 93% of cluster scores above 0. In vitro tests confirmed that a few of the cytomegalovirus-associated TCR beta chains recognize cytomegalovirus antigens. Cytomegalovirus status was reported to be diagnosed by the classifier with high specificity and sensitivity in both the original and validation cohorts. While some public TCRs were present in many individuals, most TCR sequences turned up only very rarely across donors. A later analysis had no HLA typing for the validation cohort, so co-occurrence there was scored across all 110 or so repertoires. A total of around 150 TCR beta chains were listed by the study as associated with cytomegalovirus. It was suggested by the authors that the approach could potentially be generalized to other disease states and immunological phenotypes.

The library relied on the immunoSEQ multiplex PCR assay. The source study handled its data this way. To diagnose cytomegalovirus status from the catalog of TCR beta chain sequences, a statistical classification framework was built. The clones in this table, taken by TCRdb from immuneACCESS, are in-frame only. Not every clone is retained; where verified, under half of the shortfall comes from an unresolved V gene, and the cause of the rest is unknown. That table gives V, J and clone size, and the DNA gave D and trimming. For this sample the table gives some 210,000 clones, of which less than 90% were detected only once. Around 5.4% of the sample goes to the ten largest clones. Separate from the approximately 670-subject first cohort, the validation cohort of roughly 130 subjects was the group to which the donors belonged. V was cut back by 4 bases and J by 10 bases, leaving a gap of 17 bases between them. CDR1 is given as MNHEY and CDR2 as SMNVEV, both from the germline V gene (reference sequence). From the cysteine through the phenylalanine, the CDR3 covers 14 amino acids. Only CDR3 DNA remains: 42 bases, in frame from the first base.

Concerning this clone: Its antigen has not been determined. No base quality information exists; no much larger clone differs at one position.

The sequencing sample was made of PBMCs. This receptor chain uses TRBV27 and TRBJ2-1; no D gene can be assigned with confidence. This sequence originates from a young woman in good health and CMV-seronegative. The nucleotide sequence reads as follows: TGTGCCAGCAGTTATAGACCCGCCCAAGGCGAGCAGTTCTTC. Its protein reads: CASSYRPAQGEQFF.